This TCR beta chain is drawn from a study of T cells after posttransplantation cyclophosphamide (TCRdb year 2016). Regarding the research as a whole: The study tracked T cell repertoire reconstitution by TRB sequencing after myeloablative bone marrow transplantation using posttransplantation cyclophosphamide as GVHD prophylaxis. Antigen receptor sequencing was done on samples from roughly 38 PTCy-treated patients and from over 15 related bone marrow donors of those patients. Because TRA and TRB clonality were tightly correlated in 9 or 10 samples, subsequent TCR analyses were focused on TRB only. TRB sequencing was performed on blood from all 30 or so PTCy patients with 1-year posttransplant specimens. In 3 patients, up to about 3 additional blood samples taken between 2 and 5.2 years after transplant also underwent TRB sequencing, as did pretransplant blood from several patients. Public TRB sequences were checked against a database of over 3,500 sequences associated with responses to pathogens, tumor antigens, self-antigens and alloantigens. Paper-wide results and their limitations: The TRB repertoires of T cells infiltrating skin or the GI tract showed only limited overlap with the TRB repertoires found in blood. Across 40 to 55 patients, TRB clonality was highly associated with recipient CMV seropositivity and CMV reactivation, and diversity in PTCy patients was similar to diversity in CNI/methotrexate controls. At 1-2 months, donor-recipient similarity was low but rose over the first year, and the later blood repertoires were often dominated by donor CD8+ memory clones.

Genomic DNA was the input for TRB sequencing, which was run either with the immunoSEQ assay at survey resolution or with the hsTCRB kit. On the study's bioinformatics: Initial read processing used immunoSEQ software, and repertoire analyses used the LymphoSeq R package. Clonality was calculated as 1 minus normalized Shannon entropy, and the Gini coefficient was also calculated for each TRB dataset. To infer phenotypes in unsorted samples, TRB sequences from sorted subsets of the recipient or donor were mapped onto the unsorted samples of the same recipient. This immuneACCESS table, as held by TCRdb, lists in-frame sequences with V and J called but not all clones. Of the missing ones, under half trace to an unresolved V gene in checked studies; the others have no known cause. V and J calls and clone size come straight from that table; D and trimming were deduced from the DNA. In this sample the table shows approximately 3,100 clones, less than 97% of which occur a single time. The top ten constitute approximately 1% of the sample.

Details on this clone: Its antigen specificity is not known. Qualities for individual bases were not recorded, and no much larger clone is one base off.

Peripheral blood samples were provided by related bone marrow donors on the day of marrow donation. Viable CD3+CD4+ or CD3+CD8+ cells that were CCR7+CD45RA+CD45RO-CD95-CD27+CD28+ were defined as naive T cells. Peripheral blood and bone marrow mononuclear cells were isolated by Ficoll-Hypaque density centrifugation and were cryopreserved. CD4+ and CD8+ T cells, including naive and memory subsets, were sorted by FACS using a FACSAria II. The sequencing input was naive CD8+ T cells sorted from PBMCs. This sequence originates from a woman in her fifties or sixties in good health and a related stem cell transplant donor.

The DNA sequence is as follows: TGTGCCAGCAGTCCGCAGGGGGCTGGCTATGGCTACACCTTC. This encodes CASSPQGAGYGYTF. The chain is encoded by TRBV27 joined to TRBJ1-2, with 8 bases matching TRBD1. Including the terminal cysteine and phenylalanine, the CDR3 comprises 14 residues. Of all the DNA, just the CDR3 is kept, 42 bases in frame from base 1. Taken from the germline V gene (reference sequence), the CDR1 and CDR2 loops are MNHEY and SMNVEV. V and J are trimmed by 5 bases and 4 bases, and the gene matches miss 6 bases of the junction.